This entry lists 7 T cell receptor beta chains sequenced from one sample in a study of identical twins. TCRdb reprocessed the 5' RACE reads with MiXCR, giving one entry per CDR3 protein. The repertoire consists of 350,000 to 450,000 distinct CDR3 sequences, with around 20% occurring once and the leading ten covering 12%. Sequencing input: naive T cells sorted from blood. These receptors came from a man in his forties or fifties in good health.

This clonotype has at least ten counts. This chain uses TRBV12-5 with TRBJ2-5; the D is unclear. V was trimmed by 1 base and J by 3 bases, leaving 9 bases between them. This CDR3 has 14 residues. Germline CDR1 and CDR2: LGHNT and FRNRAP. CDR3 residues: CASGLAGGKETQYF. The CDR3 DNA follows: TGTGCTAGTGGTTTGGCTGGCGGAAAAGAGACCCAGTACTTC.

This clonotype has at least ten counts. V usage is TRBV4-3 and J usage is TRBJ2-7; D is uncertain. The CDR3 spans 15 residues. V was clipped by 0 bases and J by 6 bases, with 15 bases between them. Germline V gene sequence: CDR1 LGHNA, CDR2 YSLEER. As DNA, the CDR3 is TGCGCCAGCAGCCAAGATCTATACAGCGTCTCCGAGCAGTACTTC. It specifies CASSQDLYSVSEQYF.

This clonotype came up a few times. V gene TRBV6-5 combines with J gene TRBJ1-3; D remains ambiguous. The V and J ends lost 2 bases and 0 bases respectively, with 2 bases between them. Germline V gene lookup returns CDR1 MNHEY and CDR2 SVGAGI. This CDR3 spans 13 amino acids. The DNA for the CDR3 is TGTGCCAGCAGTTACGCCTCTGGAAACACCATATATTTT. It translates to CASSYASGNTIYF.

This clonotype occurred many times. The V and J genes are TRBV11-2 and TRBJ2-1; weak D call: TRBD1 (5 bases). Looked up from germline, CDR1 is SGHAT and CDR2 is FQNNGV. The CDR3 has 14 amino acids. V lost 2 bases and J lost 8, with 13 bases in between. This CDR3 is CASSLLYQGYEQFF. CDR3 nucleotides: TGTGCCAGCAGCTTACTATACCAGGGCTATGAGCAGTTCTTC. Complete variable domain (other parts from reference TRBV11-2 and TRBJ2-1): EAGVAQSPRYKIIEKRQSVAFWCNPISGHATLYWYQQILGQGPKLLIQFQNNGVVDDSQLPKDRFSAERLKGVDSTLKIQPAKLEDSAVYLCASSLLYQGYEQFFGPGTRLTVL.

The chain combines TRBV11-2 with TRBJ2-1; perhaps TRBD1 as D (5 bases). The CDR3 sequence is 15 residues long. V dropped 5 bases and J dropped 7 bases, with 18 bases sitting between them. The germline V gene has CDR1 SGHAT and CDR2 FQNNGV. Here the CDR3 reads CASSPTRTQRNEQFF. The DNA for the CDR3 is TGTGCCAGCAGCCCGACAAGGACACAAAGGAATGAGCAGTTCTTC.

This clonotype has a single count. V and J are TRBV4-1 and TRBJ1-4; a possible D gene is TRBD1 (6 bases). This CDR3 is 14 amino acids long. In germline, CDR1 is MGHRA, CDR2 YSYEKL. The V end lost 1 base, the J end lost 8 bases, and 11 bases lay between the germline ends. As DNA, the CDR3 is TGCGCCAGCAGCCAAGGATGGACAGCCGAAAAACTGTTTTTT. Translated: CASSQGWTAEKLFF.

This clonotype was seen at least ten times. The J gene is TRBJ2-7, the V gene TRBV28; TRBD2 is a possible D gene (5 bases). The CDR3 contains 14 residues. The V end lost 8 bases, the J end lost 0 bases, and 14 bases lay between the germline ends. Germline V gene data show CDR1 as MDHEN and CDR2 as SYDVKM. The CDR3 coding sequence is TGTGCCAGCCGAGGACTCTACCACTCCTACGAGCAGTACTTC. Protein sequence: CASRGLYHSYEQYF.